This T cell receptor (beta chain) was obtained from a study of T cells after yellow fever vaccination. Study as a whole: Those fractions that held only low numbers of cells were prepared using the SMART-Seq v4 Ultra Low Input RNA kit.

This CDR3 has 15 residues. CDR1 and CDR2 from the germline V gene are MNHNS and SASEGT. V lost 7 bases and J 0 bases, leaving 13 bases between the germline ends. They built TCR cDNA with 5'RACE template switching, a step that put in a universal primer site and UMIs. Each CDR3 protein is one row after TCRdb ran MiXCR on the 5' RACE reads. The sample holds 160,000 or so distinct CDR3 sequences, 6.5% to 8.5% seen once. Study conclusions and caveats: When the response was secondary, it was weaker but reached its peak faster, day 5 versus 15. Among primary-vaccination clones, most reappeared after the booster, at approximately 96% for CD4 and 88% for CD8.

This clonotype has at least ten counts. Antigen unknown. The sample in question was CD4+ T cells sorted from PBMCs, obtained less than 6 days after the first yellow fever vaccination. The sequence derives from a man aged 18-30 years who received the YFV17D yellow fever vaccine. The chain has TRBV6-1 and TRBJ1-3; D not certain. The CDR3 here is CASKLWGDSGNTIYF. The CDR3 bases are TGTGCCAGCAAGCTCTGGGGTGACTCTGGAAACACCATATATTTT.